This entry lists 17 T cell receptor beta chains sequenced from one sample in a study of T cell responses to AZD1222 COVID-19 vaccine. Repertoires were generated with immunoSEQ multiplex PCR, while TCRdb's copy carries only in-frame clones and drops some. The sample contains 85,000 to 95,000 clones, around 90% of which appear only once. Here the sequenced sample was peripheral blood, taken on day 0 of AZD1222 vaccination. The receptors were gathered from an adult in good health.

V is TRBV6-6 and J is TRBJ1-2; 8 bases line up with TRBD1. The germline V gene has CDR1 MNHNY and CDR2 SVGAGI (reference sequence). This CDR3 comprises 15 residues. V was pared by 5 bases and J by 2 bases, with 7 bases of the junction left unmatched. As DNA, the CDR3 is TGTGCCAGCAGTCCCCGGACAGGGCAAAACTATGGCTACACCTTC. Protein sequence: CASSPRTGQNYGYTF.

The V and J genes are TRBV30 and TRBJ1-4; possibly TRBD1 for D (6 bases). Germline V gene sequence: CDR1 GTSNPN, CDR2 SVGIG (reference sequence). Trimming cost V 2 bases and J 4 bases, with 11 bases left between them. The CDR3 contains 14 residues. CDR3 protein: CAWSSRRGNEKLFF. CDR3 bases: TGTGCCTGGAGTTCCCGCAGGGGTAATGAAAAACTGTTTTTT.

This chain links TRBV30 with TRBJ2-5, with 7 bases lining up with TRBD2. Germline-derived CDR1 and CDR2 are GTSNPN and SVGIG (reference sequence). V trimming: 3 bases; J trimming: 0 bases; junction bases outside the gene matches: 10. The CDR3 has 16 amino acids. In DNA form, the CDR3 reads TGTGCCTGGAGCCGACTCGTCGGGGGGTACCAAGAGACCCAGTACTTC. It encodes CAWSRLVGGYQETQYF. The variable domain in full, completed from reference TRBV30 and TRBJ2-5, reads SQTIHQWPATLVQPVGSPLSLECTVEGTSNPNLYWYRQAAGRGLQLLFYSVGIGQISSEVPQNLSASRPQDRQFILSSKKLLLSDSGFYLCAWSRLVGGYQETQYFGPGTRLLVL.

The rearrangement links TRBV6-6 to TRBJ2-7; tentatively, D is TRBD2 (5 bases). CDR3 size: 14 residues. Germline lookup yields CDR1 MNHNY and CDR2 SVGAGI (reference sequence). V was trimmed by 6 bases and J by 4 bases, leaving 16 bases between them. The CDR3 here is CASRPGNGGYEQYF. The CDR3 DNA sequence: TGTGCCAGCAGACCCGGGAACGGTGGGTACGAGCAGTACTTC.

The chain combines TRBV28 with TRBJ1-6; possibly TRBD1 for D (5 bases). Looked up from germline, CDR1 is MDHEN and CDR2 is SYDVKM. The CDR3 runs 15 residues. Trimming took off 4 bases at V and 6 bases at J, with 13 bases between the two ends. CDR3 residues: CASSSWGGSNSPLHF. In DNA form, the CDR3 reads TGTGCCAGCAGTTCTTGGGGCGGAAGTAATTCACCCCTCCACTTT.

This chain links TRBV10-3 with TRBJ2-3; possible D gene TRBD1, 6 bases. Germline assignment: CDR1 ENHRY and CDR2 SYGVKD. CDR3 size: 14 residues. CDR3 coding DNA: TGTCCGAAGTCCAGGGACAAGATCCCAGATACGCAGTATTTT. As protein: CPKSRDKIPDTQYF.

The chain has TRBV7-9 and TRBJ1-2; no definite D call. Germline CDR1 is SEHNR and CDR2 is FQNEAQ (reference sequence). V lost 2 bases and J 7 bases, leaving 14 bases between the germline ends. This CDR3 comprises 14 residues. Here the CDR3 DNA reads TGTGCCAGCAGCTTAAGGCAAGGAGTATCTGGCTACACCTTC. This translates into CASSLRQGVSGYTF.

The genes are TRBV3-1 (or the pseudogene TRBV3-2) and TRBJ2-7, with 7 nucleotides matching TRBD1. Germline-derived CDR1 and CDR2 are LGHDT and YNNKEL (reference sequence). This CDR3 comprises 14 residues. Trimming took 6 bases from V and 4 from J; bases not matched to a gene: 9. The CDR3 protein is CASSRSAGGYEQYF. The CDR3 DNA is TGTGCCAGCAGTCGGAGTGCAGGGGGATACGAGCAGTACTTC.

V gene TRBV3-1 (or the pseudogene TRBV3-2) combines with J gene TRBJ2-1, with 10 bases fitting TRBD2. Germline lookup yields CDR1 LGHDT and CDR2 YNNKEL (reference sequence). The CDR3 length is 18 residues. V trimming: 0 bases; J trimming: 4 bases; junction bases outside the gene matches: 9. CDR3 sequence reads: CASSQDFGASGGYNEQFF. The CDR3, as DNA: TGTGCCAGCAGCCAAGATTTCGGTGCTAGCGGGGGTTACAATGAGCAGTTCTTC.

This chain joins TRBV28 and TRBJ1-6; 8 nucleotides agree with TRBD1. V shed 5 bases and J 2 bases; nucleotides not matched to a gene: 5. Germline CDR1 is MDHEN and CDR2 is SYDVKM. This CDR3 is 16 amino acids long. The CDR3: CASSRTGRTYNSPLHF. CDR3 nucleotides: TGTGCCAGCAGTAGGACAGGGAGGACCTATAATTCACCCCTCCACTTT.

This clone has ten or more counts. CDR3 residues: CASSYSPASGVYNEQFF. CDR3 nucleotides: TGTGCCAGCAGTTACTCCCCGGCTAGCGGGGTATACAATGAGCAGTTCTTC. V is TRBV6-2 or TRBV6-3 and J is TRBJ2-1, with 9 bases lining up with TRBD2. In germline, CDR1 is MNHEY, CDR2 SVGEGT. V shed 0 bases and J 4 bases; nucleotides not matched to a gene: 7. There are 17 residues in the CDR3.

V is TRBV7-2 and J is TRBJ1-5; no clear D. This CDR3 contains 14 residues. Germline CDR1 is SGHTA and CDR2 is FQGNSA. V gave up 5 bases and J gave up 7 bases, with 15 bases separating them. CDR3 amino acids: CASSLPGMGQPQHF. In DNA, the CDR3 is TGTGCCAGCAGCCTACCGGGGATGGGACAGCCCCAGCATTTT.

The chain links TRBV7-2 to TRBJ1-2; D call uncertain. Germline V lookup: CDR1 SGHTA, CDR2 FQGNSA. The CDR3 has 12 amino acids. The germline V and J ends were trimmed by 5 bases and 8 bases, with 12 bases remaining between them. CDR3 residues: CASSPEVEGYTF. The DNA for the CDR3 is TGTGCCAGCAGCCCAGAAGTGGAAGGCTACACCTTC.

V is TRBV27 and J is TRBJ2-3, with D perhaps TRBD1 or TRBD2 (5 bases each). CDR1 is MNHEY, CDR2 SMNVEV, per germline (reference sequence). V gave up 5 bases and J gave up 1 base, with 10 bases separating them. The CDR3 has 14 residues. The CDR3 protein is CASSTGPRTDTQYF. CDR3 DNA sequence: TGTGCCAGCAGTACGGGACCACGCACAGATACGCAGTATTTT.

V is TRBV9 and J is TRBJ1-1, with D unclear. V was shortened by 0 bases and J by 2 bases, with 8 bases between the two germline ends. Germline values: CDR1 SGDLS, CDR2 YYNGEE. The CDR3 loop spans 14 amino acids. CDR3 nucleotides: TGTGCCAGCAGCGTAGATTACTTAAACACTGAAGCTTTCTTT. Amino acids: CASSVDYLNTEAFF.

The chain employs TRBV11-2 and TRBJ2-1; a possible D gene is TRBD1 (6 bases). Per germline, CDR1 SGHAT and CDR2 FQNNGV. The CDR3 contains 14 residues. Trimming cost V 1 base and J 6 bases, with 10 bases left between them. The CDR3 sequence is CASSLVSGVNEQFF. CDR3 nucleotide sequence: TGTGCCAGCAGCTTAGTTTCAGGGGTCAATGAGCAGTTCTTC. Variable domain in full (rest from reference TRBV11-2 and TRBJ2-1): EAGVAQSPRYKIIEKRQSVAFWCNPISGHATLYWYQQILGQGPKLLIQFQNNGVVDDSQLPKDRFSAERLKGVDSTLKIQPAKLEDSAVYLCASSLVSGVNEQFFGPGTRLTVL.

This chain joins TRBV6-2 or TRBV6-3 and TRBJ1-5; TRBD1 agrees at 7 bases. Germline CDR1 and CDR2: MNHEY and SVGEGT. The ends lost 5 bases at V and 5 bases at J; junction bases unmatched: 9. The CDR3 spans 15 residues. The CDR3 sequence is CASSARDRVHQPQHF. Written as DNA, the CDR3 is TGTGCCAGCAGTGCCCGGGACAGAGTCCATCAGCCCCAGCATTTT.